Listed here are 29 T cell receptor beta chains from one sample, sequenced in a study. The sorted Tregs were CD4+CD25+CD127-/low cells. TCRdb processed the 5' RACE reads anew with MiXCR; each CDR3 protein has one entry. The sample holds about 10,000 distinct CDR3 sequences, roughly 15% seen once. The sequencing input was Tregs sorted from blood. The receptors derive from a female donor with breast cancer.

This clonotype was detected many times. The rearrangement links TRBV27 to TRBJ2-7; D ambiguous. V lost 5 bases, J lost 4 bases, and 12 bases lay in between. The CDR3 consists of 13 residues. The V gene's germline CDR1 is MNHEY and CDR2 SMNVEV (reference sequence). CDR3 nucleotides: TGTGCCAGCAGTCCCTCTTGGCGGTACGAGCAGTACTTC. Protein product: CASSPSWRYEQYF.

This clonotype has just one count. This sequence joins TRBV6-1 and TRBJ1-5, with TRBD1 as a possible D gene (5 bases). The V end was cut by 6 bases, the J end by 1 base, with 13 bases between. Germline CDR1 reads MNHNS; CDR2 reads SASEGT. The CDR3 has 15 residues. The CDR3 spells CASREMGQSNQPQHF. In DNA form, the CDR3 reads TGTGCCAGCAGGGAAATGGGGCAGAGCAATCAGCCCCAGCATTTT.

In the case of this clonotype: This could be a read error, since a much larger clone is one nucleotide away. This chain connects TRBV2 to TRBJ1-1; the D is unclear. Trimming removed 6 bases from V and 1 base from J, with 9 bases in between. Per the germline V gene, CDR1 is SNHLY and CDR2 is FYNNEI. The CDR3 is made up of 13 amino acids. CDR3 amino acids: CASRGNPNTEAFF. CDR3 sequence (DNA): TGTGCCAGCAGGGGCAATCCGAACACTGAAGCTTTCTTT.

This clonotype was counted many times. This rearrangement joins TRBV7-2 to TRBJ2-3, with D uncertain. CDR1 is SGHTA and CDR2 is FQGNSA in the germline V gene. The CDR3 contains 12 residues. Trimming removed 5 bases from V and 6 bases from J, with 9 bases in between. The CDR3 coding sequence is TGTGCCAGCAGCGAATTCTTCGATACGCAGTATTTT. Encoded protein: CASSEFFDTQYF.

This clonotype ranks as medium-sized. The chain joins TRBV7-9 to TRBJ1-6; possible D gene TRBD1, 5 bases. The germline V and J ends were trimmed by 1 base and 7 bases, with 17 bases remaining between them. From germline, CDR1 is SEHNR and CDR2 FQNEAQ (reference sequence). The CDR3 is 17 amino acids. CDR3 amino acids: CASSLGAGGGTNSPLHF. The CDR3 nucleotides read TGTGCCAGCAGCTTAGGAGCCGGTGGGGGGACGAATTCACCCCTCCACTTT.

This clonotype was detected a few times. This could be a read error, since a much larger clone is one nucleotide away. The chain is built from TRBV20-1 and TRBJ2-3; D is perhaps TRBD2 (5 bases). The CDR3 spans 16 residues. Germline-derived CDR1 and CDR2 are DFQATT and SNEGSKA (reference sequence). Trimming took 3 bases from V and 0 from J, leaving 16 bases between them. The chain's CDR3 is CSASSLTSYSTDTQYF. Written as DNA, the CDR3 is TGCAGTGCTAGCAGTCTCACTAGTTATAGCACAGATACGCAGTATTTT.

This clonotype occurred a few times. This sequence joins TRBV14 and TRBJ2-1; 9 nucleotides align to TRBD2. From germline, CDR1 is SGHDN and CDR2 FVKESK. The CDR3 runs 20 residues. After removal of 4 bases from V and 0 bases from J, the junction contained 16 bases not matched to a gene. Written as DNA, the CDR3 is TGTGCCAGCAGCCTCCTGACAGGGTCGGTAGCGGGGGCCTCCTACAATGAGCAGTTCTTC. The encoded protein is CASSLLTGSVAGASYNEQFF. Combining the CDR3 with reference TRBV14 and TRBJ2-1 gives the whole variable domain EAGVTQFPSHSVIEKGQTVTLRCDPISGHDNLYWYRRVMGKEIKFLLHFVKESKQDESGMPNNRFLAERTGGTYSTLKVQPAELEDSGVYFCASSLLTGSVAGASYNEQFFGPGTRLTVL.

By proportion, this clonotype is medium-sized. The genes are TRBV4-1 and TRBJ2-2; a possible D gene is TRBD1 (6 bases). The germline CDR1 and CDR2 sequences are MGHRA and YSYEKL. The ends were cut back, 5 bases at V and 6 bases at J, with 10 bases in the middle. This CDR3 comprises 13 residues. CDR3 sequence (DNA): TGCGCCAGCAGCTCGAGGGGGTCCGGGGAGCTGTTTTTT. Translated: CASSSRGSGELFF.

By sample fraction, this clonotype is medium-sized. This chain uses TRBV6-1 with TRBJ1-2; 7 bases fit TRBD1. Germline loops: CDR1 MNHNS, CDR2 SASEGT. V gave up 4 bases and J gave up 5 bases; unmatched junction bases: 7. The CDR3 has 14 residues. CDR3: CASSVQGGGYGYTF. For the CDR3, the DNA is TGTGCCAGCAGTGTTCAGGGGGGCGGTTATGGCTACACCTTC.

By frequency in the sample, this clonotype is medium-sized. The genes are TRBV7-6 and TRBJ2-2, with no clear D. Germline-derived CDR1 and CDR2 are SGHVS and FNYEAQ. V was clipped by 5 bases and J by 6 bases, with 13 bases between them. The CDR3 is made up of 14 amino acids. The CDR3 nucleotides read TGTGCCAGCAGCCAAATCGGCCGGGCCGGGGAGCTGTTTTTT. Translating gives CASSQIGRAGELFF.

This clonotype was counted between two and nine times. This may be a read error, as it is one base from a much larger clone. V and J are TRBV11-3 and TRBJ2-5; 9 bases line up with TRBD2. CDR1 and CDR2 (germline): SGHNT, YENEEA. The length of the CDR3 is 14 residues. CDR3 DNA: TGTGTCAGCAGCTTAGTAGCGGGAGCGGAGACCCAGTACTTC. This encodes CVSSLVAGAETQYF.

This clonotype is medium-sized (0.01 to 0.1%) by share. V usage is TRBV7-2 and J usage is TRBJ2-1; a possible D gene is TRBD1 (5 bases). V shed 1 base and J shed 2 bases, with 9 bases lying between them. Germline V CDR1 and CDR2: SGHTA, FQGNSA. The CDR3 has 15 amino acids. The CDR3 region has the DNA TGTGCCAGCAGCTTAGACAGGAACACCTACAATGAGCAGTTCTTC. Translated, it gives CASSLDRNTYNEQFF.

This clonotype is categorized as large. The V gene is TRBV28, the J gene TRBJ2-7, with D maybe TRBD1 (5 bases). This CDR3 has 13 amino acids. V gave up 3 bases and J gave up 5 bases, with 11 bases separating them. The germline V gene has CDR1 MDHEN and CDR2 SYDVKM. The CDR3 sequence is CASSFGGAHEQYF. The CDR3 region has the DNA TGTGCCAGCAGTTTCGGTGGGGCCCACGAGCAGTACTTC. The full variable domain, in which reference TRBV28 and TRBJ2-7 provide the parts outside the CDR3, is DVKVTQSSRYLVKRTGEKVFLECVQDMDHENMFWYRQDPGLGLRLIYFSYDVKMKEKGDIPEGYSVSREKKERFSLILESASTNQTSMYLCASSFGGAHEQYFGPGTRLTVT.

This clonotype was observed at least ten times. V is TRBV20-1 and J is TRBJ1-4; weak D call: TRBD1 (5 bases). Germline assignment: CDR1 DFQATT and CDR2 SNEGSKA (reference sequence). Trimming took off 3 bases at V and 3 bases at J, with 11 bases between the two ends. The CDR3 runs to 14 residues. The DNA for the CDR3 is TGCAGTGCTAGGGACGGGACCCCTAATGAAAAACTGTTTTTT. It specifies CSARDGTPNEKLFF.

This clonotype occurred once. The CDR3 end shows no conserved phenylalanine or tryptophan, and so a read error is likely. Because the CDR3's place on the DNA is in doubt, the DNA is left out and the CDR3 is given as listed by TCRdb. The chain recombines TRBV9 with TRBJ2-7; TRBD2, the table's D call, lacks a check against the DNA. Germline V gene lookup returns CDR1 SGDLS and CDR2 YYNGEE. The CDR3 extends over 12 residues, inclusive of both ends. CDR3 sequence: CASSVAVAEGYL.

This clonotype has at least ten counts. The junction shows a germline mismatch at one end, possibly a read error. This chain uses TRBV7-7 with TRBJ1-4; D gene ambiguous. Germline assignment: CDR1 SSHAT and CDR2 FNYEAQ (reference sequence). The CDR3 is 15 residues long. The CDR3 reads CASSLTRRANEKLFF. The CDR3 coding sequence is TGTGCTAGCAGCTTAACGAGAAGGGCGAATGAAAAACTGTTTTTT.

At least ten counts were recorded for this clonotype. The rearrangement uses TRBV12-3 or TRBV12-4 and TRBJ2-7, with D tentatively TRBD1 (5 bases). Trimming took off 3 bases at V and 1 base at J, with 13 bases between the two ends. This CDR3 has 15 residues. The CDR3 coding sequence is TGTGCCAGCAGTTTTGTTGCGACAGTTTCCTACGAGCAGTACTTC. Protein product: CASSFVATVSYEQYF.

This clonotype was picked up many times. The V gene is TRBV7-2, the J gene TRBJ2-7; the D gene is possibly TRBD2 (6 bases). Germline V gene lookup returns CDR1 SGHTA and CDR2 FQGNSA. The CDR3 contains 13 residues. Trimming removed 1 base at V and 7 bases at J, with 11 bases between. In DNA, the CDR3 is TGTGCCAGCAGCTTAGTGTGGAGGGGAGAGCAGTACTTC. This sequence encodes CASSLVWRGEQYF.

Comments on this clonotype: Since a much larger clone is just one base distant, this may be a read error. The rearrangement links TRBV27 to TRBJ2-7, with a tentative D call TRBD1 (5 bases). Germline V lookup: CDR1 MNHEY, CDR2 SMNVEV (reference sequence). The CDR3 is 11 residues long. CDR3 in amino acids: CASSTGSEQDF. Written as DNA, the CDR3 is TGTGCCAGCAGTACAGGCTCCGAGCAGGACTTC.

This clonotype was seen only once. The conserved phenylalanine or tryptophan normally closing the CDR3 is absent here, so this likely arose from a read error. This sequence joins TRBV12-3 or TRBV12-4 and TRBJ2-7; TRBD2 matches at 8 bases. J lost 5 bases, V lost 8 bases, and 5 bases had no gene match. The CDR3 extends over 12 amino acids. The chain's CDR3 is CASAGLEDEQYS. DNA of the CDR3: TGTGCCAGCGCGGGACTAGAGGACGAGCAGTACTCC.

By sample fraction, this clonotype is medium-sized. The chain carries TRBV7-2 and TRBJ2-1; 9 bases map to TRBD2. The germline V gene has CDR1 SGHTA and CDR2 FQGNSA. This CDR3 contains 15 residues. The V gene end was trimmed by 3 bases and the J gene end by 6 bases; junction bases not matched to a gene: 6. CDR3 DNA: TGTGCCAGCAGCTTTAGCGGGAGTCATAGCAATGAGCAGTTCTTC. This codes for CASSFSGSHSNEQFF.

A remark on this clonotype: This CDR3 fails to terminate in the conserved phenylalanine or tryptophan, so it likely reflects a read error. CDR3 sequence (DNA): TGCGCCAGCAGTAAGGATCGCCAGGGCTACACCCTC. This codes for CASSKDRQGYTL. The chain uses TRBV5-1 and TRBJ1-2; D remains unclear. Trimming took off 5 bases at V and 8 bases at J, with 13 bases between the two ends. In germline, CDR1 is SGHRS, CDR2 YFSETQ. The CDR3 contains 12 residues.

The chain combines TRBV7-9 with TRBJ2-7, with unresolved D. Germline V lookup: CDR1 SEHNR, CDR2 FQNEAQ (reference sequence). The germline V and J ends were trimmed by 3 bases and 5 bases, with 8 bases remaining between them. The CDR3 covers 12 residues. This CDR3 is CASSFSADEQYF. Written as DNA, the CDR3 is TGTGCCAGCAGCTTCTCGGCAGACGAGCAGTACTTC.

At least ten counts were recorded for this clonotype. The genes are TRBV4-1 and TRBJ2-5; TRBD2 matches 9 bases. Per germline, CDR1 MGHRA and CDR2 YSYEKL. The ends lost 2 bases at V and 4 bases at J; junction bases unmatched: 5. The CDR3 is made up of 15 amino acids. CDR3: CASSQRTSEGETQYF. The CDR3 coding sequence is TGCGCCAGCAGCCAAAGGACTAGCGAGGGAGAGACCCAGTACTTC.

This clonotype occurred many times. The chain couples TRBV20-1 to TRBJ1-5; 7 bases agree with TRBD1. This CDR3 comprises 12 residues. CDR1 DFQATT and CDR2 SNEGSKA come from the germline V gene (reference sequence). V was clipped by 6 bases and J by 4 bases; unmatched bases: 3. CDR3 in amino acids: CSASTGNQPQHF. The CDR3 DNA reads TGCAGTGCCTCGACAGGGAATCAGCCCCAGCATTTT.

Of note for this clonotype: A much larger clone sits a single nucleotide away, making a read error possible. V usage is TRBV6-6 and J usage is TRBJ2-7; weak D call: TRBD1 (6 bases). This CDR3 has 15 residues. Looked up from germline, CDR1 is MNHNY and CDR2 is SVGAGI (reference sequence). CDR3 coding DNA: TGTTCCAGCAGCCCTAAACAGGGTTTACCCTACGAGCAGTACTTC. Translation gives CSSSPKQGLPYEQYF.

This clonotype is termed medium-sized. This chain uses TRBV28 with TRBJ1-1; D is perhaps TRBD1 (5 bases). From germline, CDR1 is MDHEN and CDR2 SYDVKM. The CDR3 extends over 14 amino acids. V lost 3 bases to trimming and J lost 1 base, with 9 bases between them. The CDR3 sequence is CASSLYRTNTEAFF. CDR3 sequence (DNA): TGTGCCAGCAGTTTGTACAGGACGAACACTGAAGCTTTCTTT.

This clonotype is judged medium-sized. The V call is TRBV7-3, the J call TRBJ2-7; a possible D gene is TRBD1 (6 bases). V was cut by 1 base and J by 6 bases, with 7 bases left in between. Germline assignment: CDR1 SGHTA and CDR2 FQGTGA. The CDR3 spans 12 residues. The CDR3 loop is CASSLIGGEQYF. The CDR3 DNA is TGTGCCAGCAGCTTAATAGGGGGCGAGCAGTACTTC. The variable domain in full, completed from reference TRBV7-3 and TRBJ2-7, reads GAGVSQTPSNKVTEKGKYVELRCDPISGHTALYWYRQSLGQGPEFLIYFQGTGAADDSGLPNDRFFAVRPEGSVSTLKIQRTERGDSAVYLCASSLIGGEQYFGPGTRLTVT.

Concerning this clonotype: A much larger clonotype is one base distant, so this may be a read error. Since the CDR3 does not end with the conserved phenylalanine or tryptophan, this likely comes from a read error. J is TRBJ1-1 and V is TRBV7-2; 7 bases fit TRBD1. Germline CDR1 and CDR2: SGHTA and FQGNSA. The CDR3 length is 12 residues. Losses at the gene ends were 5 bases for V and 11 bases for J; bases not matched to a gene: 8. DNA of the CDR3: TGTGCCAGCAGCCTGGACAGGAGGAAGGCTTTCCTT. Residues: CASSLDRRKAFL.